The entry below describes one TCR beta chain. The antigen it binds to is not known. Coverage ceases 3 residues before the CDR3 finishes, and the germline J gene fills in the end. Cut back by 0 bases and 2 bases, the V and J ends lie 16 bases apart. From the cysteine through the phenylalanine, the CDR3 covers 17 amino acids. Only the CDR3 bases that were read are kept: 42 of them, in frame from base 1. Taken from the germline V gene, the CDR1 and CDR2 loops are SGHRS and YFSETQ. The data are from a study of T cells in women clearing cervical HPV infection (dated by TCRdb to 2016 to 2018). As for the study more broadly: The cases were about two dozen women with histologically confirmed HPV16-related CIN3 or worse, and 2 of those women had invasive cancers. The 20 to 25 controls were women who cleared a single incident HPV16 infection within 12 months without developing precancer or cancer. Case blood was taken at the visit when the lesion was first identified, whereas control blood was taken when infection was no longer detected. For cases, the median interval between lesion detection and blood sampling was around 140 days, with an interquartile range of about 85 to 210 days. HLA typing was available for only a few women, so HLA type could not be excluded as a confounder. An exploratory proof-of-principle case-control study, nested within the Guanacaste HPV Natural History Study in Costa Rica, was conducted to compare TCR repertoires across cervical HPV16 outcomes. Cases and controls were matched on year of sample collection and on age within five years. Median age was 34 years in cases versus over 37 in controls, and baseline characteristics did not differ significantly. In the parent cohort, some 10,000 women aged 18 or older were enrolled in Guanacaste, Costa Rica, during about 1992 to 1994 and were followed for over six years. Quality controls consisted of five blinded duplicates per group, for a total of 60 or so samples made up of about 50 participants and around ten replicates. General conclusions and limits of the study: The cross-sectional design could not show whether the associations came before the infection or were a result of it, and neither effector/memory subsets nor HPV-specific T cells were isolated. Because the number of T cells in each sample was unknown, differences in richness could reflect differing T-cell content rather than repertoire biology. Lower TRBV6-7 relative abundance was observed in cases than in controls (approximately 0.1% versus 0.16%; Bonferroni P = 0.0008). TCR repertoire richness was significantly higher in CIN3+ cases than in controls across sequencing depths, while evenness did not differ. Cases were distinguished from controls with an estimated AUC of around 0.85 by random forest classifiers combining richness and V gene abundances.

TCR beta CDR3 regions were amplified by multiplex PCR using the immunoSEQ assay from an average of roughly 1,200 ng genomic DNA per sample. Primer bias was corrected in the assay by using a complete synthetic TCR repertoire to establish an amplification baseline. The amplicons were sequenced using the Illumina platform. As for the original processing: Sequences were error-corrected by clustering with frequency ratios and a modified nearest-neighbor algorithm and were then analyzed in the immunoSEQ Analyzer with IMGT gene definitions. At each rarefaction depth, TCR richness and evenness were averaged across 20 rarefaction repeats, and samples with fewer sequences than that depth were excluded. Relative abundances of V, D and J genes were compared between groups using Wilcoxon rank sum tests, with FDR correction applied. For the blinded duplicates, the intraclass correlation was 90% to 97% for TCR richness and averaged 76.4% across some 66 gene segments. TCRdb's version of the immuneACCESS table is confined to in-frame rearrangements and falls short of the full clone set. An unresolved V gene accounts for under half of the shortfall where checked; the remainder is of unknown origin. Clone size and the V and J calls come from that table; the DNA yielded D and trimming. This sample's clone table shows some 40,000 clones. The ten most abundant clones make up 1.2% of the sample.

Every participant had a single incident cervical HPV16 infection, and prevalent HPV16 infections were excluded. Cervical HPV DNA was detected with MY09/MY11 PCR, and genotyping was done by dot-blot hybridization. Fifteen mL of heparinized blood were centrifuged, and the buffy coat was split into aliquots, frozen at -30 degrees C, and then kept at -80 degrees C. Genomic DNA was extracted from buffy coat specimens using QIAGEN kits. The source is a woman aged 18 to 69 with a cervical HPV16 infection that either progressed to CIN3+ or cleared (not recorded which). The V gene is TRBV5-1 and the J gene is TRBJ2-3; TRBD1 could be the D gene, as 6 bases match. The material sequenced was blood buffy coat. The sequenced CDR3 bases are TGCGCCAGCAGCTTGGACCCCCCAGGGGCCTACACAGATACG. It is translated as CASSLDPPGAYTDT. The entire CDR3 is CASSLDPPGAYTDTQYF.